Described below is a single TCR beta chain sequence and its context. Its specific antigen is unknown. No much larger clone is present one base from it, and per-base qualities are unavailable. The CDR3 contains 15 residues, cysteine and phenylalanine counted. The kept DNA is CDR3 alone, 45 bases in frame from the first base. V sheds 5 bases and J sheds 5 bases, leaving 18 bases between their ends. From a lookup of the germline V gene, CDR1 and CDR2 are SGHNT and YENEEA. Sequencer: Illumina HiSeq 1500. The public reads were quality trimmed at Q25 with fastp and then assembled into clones with MiXCR by TCRdb, keeping productive beta chains. Rows are combined by CDR3 protein, so each entry shows the most common genes and DNA. The sample table lists roughly 60,000 distinct CDR3 sequences, 33% of them with a count of one. The ten largest clones represent about 74% of the sample. This specimen comes from a study of T cell repertoires in cytomegalovirus infection (dated by TCRdb to about 2019). In terms of the full investigation: Because public TCR beta signatures pointed to carriage of CMV infection together with the matching HLA type, the HLA type of each donor mattered for the analysis.

Overall results and qualifications from the work: The ex vivo response was dominated by HLA-C-restricted CMV-specific TCR beta clonotypes, which also provided the single most frequent clonotype in two of eight donors. In both this cohort and an independent roughly 330-donor cohort, the cumulative frequency of public TCR beta family members distinguished carriers of CMV infection plus the relevant HLA type.

The rearrangement joined TRBV11-3 to TRBJ2-5, with a tentative D gene TRBD2 over 6 matching bases. The receptor was derived from a human donor in good health (CMV status not recorded). Some clones in this sample may be carry-over from other donors' samples. The sample consisted of PBMCs, sequenced either directly or after in vitro stimulation (not recorded which). The sequenced DNA: TGTGCCAGCAGCCGTTCGACGGGAGTTCTGGAGACCCAGTACTTC. It codes for CASSRSTGVLETQYF.